The 10 T cell receptor beta chains listed next were all sequenced from one sample in a study of tumor and adjacent non-tumor tissue in lung cancer. RNA was extracted from bulk tissue without any cell sorting. More than 3 cm separated this lung sample from the edge of the tumor. TCRbeta libraries were built with three rounds of nested PCR, modified from ARM-PCR. TCRdb used MiXCR to reprocess the multiplex PCR reads, holding one entry per CDR3 protein. Among 90,000 to 110,000 distinct CDR3 sequences, 60% to 65% were seen once, and the ten largest hold roughly 19%. The sequencing sample was made of distant non-tumor lung tissue. These receptors originate from a man aged 60-69 years with non-small cell lung cancer.

This clonotype occurred once. A junction boundary mismatches the germline segment, possibly from a read error. V usage is TRBV25-1 and J usage is TRBJ2-1; the match to TRBD1 covers 8 bases. Looked up from germline, CDR1 is MGHDK and CDR2 is SYGVNS. The CDR3 spans 16 residues. The CDR3: CASSRQGTPSYNERFF. The CDR3 nucleotides are TGTGCCAGCAGCAGACAGGGGACACCCTCCTACAATGAGCGGTTCTTC.

The rearrangement uses TRBV20-1 and TRBJ2-2; D gene unclear. Trimming pared 1 base from V and 3 bases from J, leaving 9 bases between. This CDR3 spans 14 amino acids. Per the germline V gene, CDR1 is DFQATT and CDR2 is SNEGSKA (reference sequence). CDR3 nucleotides: TGCAGTGCTAGAGGTGTACAATACACCGGGGAGCTGTTTTTT. This encodes CSARGVQYTGELFF.

In this sample, this clonotype turned up a few times. This may arise from a read error, as a much more abundant clone is one base away. V usage is TRBV6-6 and J usage is TRBJ2-5, with D maybe TRBD1 (6 bases). Trimming took 6 bases from V and 2 from J, leaving 19 bases between them. CDR1 is MNHNY and CDR2 is SVGAGI in the germline V gene (reference sequence). The CDR3 totals 16 residues. DNA of the CDR3: TGTGCCAGCAGCAGCACAGGGACGGCTACGCAAGAGACCCAGTACTTC. Translating it yields CASSSTGTATQETQYF.

As regards this clonotype: It may be a read error: a sequence one base away is much more abundant. This chain links TRBV5-6 with TRBJ2-5; D ambiguous. Germline V lookup: CDR1 SGHDT, CDR2 YYEEEE. The CDR3 has 17 residues. V lost 0 bases and J 1 base, leaving 16 bases between the germline ends. DNA of the CDR3: TGTGCCAGCAGCTTGGCCGGGCAGGCGCCCCCCCAAGAGACCCAGTACTTC. It encodes CASSLAGQAPPQETQYF.

This clonotype was detected ten times or more. The chain combines TRBV4-1 with TRBJ1-5, with D possibly being TRBD1 (5 bases). The CDR3 runs 17 residues. CDR1 is MGHRA, CDR2 YSYEKL, per germline. Trimming shortened V by 0 bases and J by 4 bases, and 16 bases separated the two germline ends. CDR3 coding DNA: TGCGCCAGCAGCCAAGATTTAGCAGGGTTGGGAAATCAGCCCCAGCATTTT. It yields the protein CASSQDLAGLGNQPQHF.

This clonotype came up a few times. The CDR3 reads CNTKGAFGYNEQFF. In DNA, the CDR3 is TGCAACACTAAGGGGGCTTTCGGCTACAATGAGCAGTTCTTC. The rearrangement joins TRBV29-1 to TRBJ2-1; 7 bases are a match to TRBD1. Germline CDR1 SQVTM, CDR2 ANQGSEA. The CDR3 extends over 14 amino acids.

With respect to this clonotype: The final CDR3 position lacks the conserved phenylalanine or tryptophan, pointing to a likely read error. As DNA, the CDR3 is TGTGCCATCCAGGGCCCCCTAGGCATTCAGTACTCC. This sequence encodes CAIQGPLGIQYS. The genes are TRBV12-3 or TRBV12-4 and TRBJ2-4, with D maybe TRBD1 (5 bases). The CDR3 has 12 residues. V was cut by 10 bases and J by 9 bases, with 16 bases left in between.

This clonotype was counted between two and nine times. This may be a read error: a much more frequent sequence differs by one nucleotide. This chain uses TRBV6-1 with TRBJ1-5, with D uncertain. The CDR3 extends over 18 amino acids. Germline CDR1 and CDR2: MNHNS and SASEGT. The ends were cut back, 5 bases at V and 0 bases at J, with 20 bases in the middle. CDR3 DNA: TGTGCCAGCAGTCAAATCCCTGGACGGGGATATAGCAATCAGCCCCAGCATTTT. The encoded protein is CASSQIPGRGYSNQPQHF.

For this clonotype: It may be a read error: a sequence one base away is much more abundant. The chain recombines TRBV6-1 with TRBJ2-7; TRBD1 aligns across 9 bases. Germline-derived CDR1 and CDR2 are MNHNS and SASEGT. The CDR3 totals 15 residues. The CDR3 DNA follows: TGTACCAGCAGTGAGGACAGGGGCTTCTCCTACGAGCAGTACTTC. It translates to CTSSEDRGFSYEQYF.

Remarks on this clonotype: Because the CDR3 is missing its conserved closing phenylalanine or tryptophan, this is likely a read error. The rearrangement uses TRBV11-2 and TRBJ1-1; possible D gene TRBD1, 5 bases. The CDR3 contains 15 residues. V shed 10 bases and J shed 4 bases, with 22 bases lying between them. Germline loops: CDR1 SGHAT, CDR2 FQNNGV. CDR3 sequence reads: CANSPKGGGVTEAFY. The CDR3 coding sequence is TGTGCCAATAGCCCAAAGGGTGGGGGTGTCACTGAAGCTTTCTAT.